This TCR beta chain was found in a study of blood T cells in healthy people across ages. Primers used in a second PCR of about 7 to 12 cycles were a sample-barcoded 5' primer and a J-beta primer mix. Via MiXCR, TCRdb re-called the 5' RACE reads, giving one row per CDR3 protein. The sample records more than 600,000 distinct CDR3 sequences, around 25% being singletons. This CDR3 is built from 15 residues. V lost 0 bases to trimming and J lost 1 base, with 6 bases between them. Germline lookup yields CDR1 LGHNA and CDR2 YNFKEQ. Every sample had a minimum of 6.5 million PBMCs isolated. This clonotype was detected only a few times. Its antigen remains unknown. Study-level findings and limits: One million T cells yielded diversity estimates that were considered underestimates.

These data were also filed under a second study, of T cells of mothers and their children. That study adds: RNA was extracted, and all of it went into cDNA synthesis at about 1.6 ug per 15 ul. Versus unrelated pairs, overlap was slightly higher in related mother-child pairs, without reaching significance.

Material: blood. The TCR comes from a boy younger than 18 in good health. The rearrangement uses TRBV4-2 and TRBJ2-2, with D hard to call. The CDR3 sequence: CASSQDSGNTGELFF. The CDR3 DNA sequence: TGTGCCAGCAGCCAAGATTCGGGGAACACCGGGGAGCTGTTTTTT.